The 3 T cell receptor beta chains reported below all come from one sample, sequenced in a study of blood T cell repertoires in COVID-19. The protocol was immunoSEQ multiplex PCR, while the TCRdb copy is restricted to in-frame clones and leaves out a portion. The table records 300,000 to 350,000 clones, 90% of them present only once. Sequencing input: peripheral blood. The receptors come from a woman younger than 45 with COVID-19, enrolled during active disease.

DNA of the CDR3: TGTGCCAAGCTTATCCAAGAGACCCAGTACTTC. Its translation: CAKLIQETQYF. This rearrangement joins TRBV2 to TRBJ2-5; no firm D call. Deletions cut 10 bases from V and 1 base from J, with 7 bases between. This CDR3 has 11 residues. The germline gives CDR1 SNHLY, CDR2 FYNNEI.

The CDR3, as DNA: TGCAGCTGGGGGGGACGCTCCACAGATACGCAGTATTTT. It is translated as CSWGGRSTDTQYF. The chain employs TRBV29-1 and TRBJ2-3; 7 bases fit TRBD2. Germline V gives CDR1 SQVTM, CDR2 ANQGSEA. The CDR3 length is 13 residues. V was pared by 8 bases and J by 2 bases, with 7 bases of the junction left unmatched.

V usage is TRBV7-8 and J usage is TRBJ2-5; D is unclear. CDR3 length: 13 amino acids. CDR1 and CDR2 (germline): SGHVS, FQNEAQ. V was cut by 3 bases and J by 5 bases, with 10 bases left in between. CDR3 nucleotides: TGTGCCAGCAGCTTGGGCTTGCTGGAGACCCAGTACTTC. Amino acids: CASSLGLLETQYF.